This passage covers 28 T cell receptor beta chains from one sample sequenced in a study of identical twins. TCRdb used MiXCR to reprocess the 5' RACE reads, holding one entry per CDR3 protein. The top ten hold around 7.2% of the sample, which has some 320,000 distinct CDR3 sequences, approximately 13% seen once. This sample was also put to use in a study of yellow fever vaccine responses in identical twins.

Sequences were obtained from CD8+ T cells sorted from blood. All receptors derive from a woman aged 18-29 years in good health.

The J gene is TRBJ1-5, the V gene TRBV15; no firm D call. CDR3 length: 16 residues. CDR1 LNHNV and CDR2 YYDKDF come from the germline V gene (reference sequence). V was trimmed by 0 bases and J by 0 bases, leaving 9 bases between them. In DNA form, the CDR3 reads TGTGCCACCAGCAGAGATAGCAGGTTTAGCAATCAGCCCCAGCATTTT. Encoded protein: CATSRDSRFSNQPQHF.

This clonotype was seen a handful of times. The chain combines TRBV12-3 or TRBV12-4 with TRBJ2-2; D is ambiguous. V gave up 7 bases and J gave up 5 bases, with 11 bases separating them. The length of the CDR3 is 13 residues. CDR3 nucleotide sequence: TGTGCCAGCACCCTTGCTTTAACCGGGGAGCTGTTTTTT. It specifies CASTLALTGELFF.

The J gene is TRBJ2-5, the V gene TRBV5-6; tentative D call: TRBD1 (7 bases). Germline CDR1 SGHDT, CDR2 YYEEEE. The V and J ends lost 0 bases and 5 bases respectively, with 14 bases between them. This CDR3 is 15 amino acids long. The CDR3 DNA reads as TGTGCCAGCAGCTTGGGGCAGGGGGGTAGGGAGACCCAGTACTTC. Translated: CASSLGQGGRETQYF.

Only a few counts were recorded for this clonotype. This chain connects TRBV6-1 to TRBJ1-5; maybe TRBD1 (5 bases). CDR1 MNHNS and CDR2 SASEGT come from the germline V gene. The CDR3 length is 18 residues. V lost 6 bases and J lost 0, with 21 bases in between. CDR3 nucleotide sequence: TGTGCCAGCAGACCTGTCGAACAGGTCGCCTATAGCAATCAGCCCCAGCATTTT. This codes for CASRPVEQVAYSNQPQHF.

The table lists this clonotype with many counts. V gene TRBV4-1 combines with J gene TRBJ2-7, with TRBD1 as a possible D gene (6 bases). The V end was cut by 1 base, the J end by 7 bases, with 11 bases between. Looked up from germline, CDR1 is MGHRA and CDR2 is YSYEKL. This CDR3 is built from 13 residues. DNA of the CDR3: TGCGCCAGCAGCCAAGCGGACAGTGGAGAGCAGTACGTC. Residues: CASSQADSGEQYV.

This clonotype was counted at least ten times. The chain combines TRBV29-1 with TRBJ1-2; 7 bases line up with TRBD1. Trimming at V came to 3 bases and at J to 8 bases, leaving 9 bases not matched to a gene. The CDR3 extends over 13 amino acids. Germline CDR1 and CDR2: SQVTM and ANQGSEA. Here the CDR3 DNA reads TGCAGCGTTGATGAGGGGGCCCCACAGGGCTACACCTTC. Translation gives CSVDEGAPQGYTF.

This clonotype was counted at least ten times. The rearrangement joins TRBV7-2 to TRBJ2-7; D ambiguous. This CDR3 has 12 residues. Germline V lookup: CDR1 SGHTA, CDR2 FQGNSA. V was shortened by 1 base and J by 3 bases, with 4 bases between the two germline ends. In DNA, the CDR3 is TGTGCCAGCAGCTTAGGGTTCTACGAGCAGTACTTC. Its translation is CASSLGFYEQYF.

This clonotype was seen repeatedly, ten times or more. The chain is built from TRBV9 and TRBJ2-1; possible D gene TRBD1, 5 bases. The CDR3 is made up of 13 amino acids. The germline CDR1 and CDR2 sequences are SGDLS and YYNGEE. V was cut by 2 bases and J by 4 bases, with 7 bases left in between. The CDR3 coding sequence is TGTGCCAGCAGCGTCGACAGTTACAATGAGCAGTTCTTC. This encodes CASSVDSYNEQFF.

This clonotype was detected only a few times. The rearrangement uses TRBV12-3 or TRBV12-4 and TRBJ1-5; 11 nucleotides line up with TRBD1. V shed 5 bases and J 7 bases; nucleotides not matched to a gene: 4. CDR3 length: 14 amino acids. In DNA, the CDR3 is TGTGCCAGCAGTCAGGACAGGGGGCAACAGCCCCAGCATTTT. This translates into CASSQDRGQQPQHF.

Only a few counts were recorded for this clonotype. The chain carries TRBV3-1 and TRBJ2-3; 7 bases line up with TRBD1. The CDR3 is made up of 17 amino acids. In germline, CDR1 is LGHDT, CDR2 YNNKEL (reference sequence). The trim removed 2 bases at V and 2 bases at J, leaving 10 bases unmatched. DNA for the CDR3: TGTGCCAGCAGCCAATTGGTATGGCAGGGGGTCACAGATACGCAGTATTTT. Protein: CASSQLVWQGVTDTQYF.

This clonotype was seen a few times. The V call is TRBV12-3 or TRBV12-4, the J call TRBJ1-1; TRBD1 might be the D (6 bases). The CDR3 length is 17 residues. With 8 bases removed from V and 0 bases from J, the gap between germline ends came to 22 bases. This CDR3 reads CASGSTGGASMNTEAFF. In DNA, the CDR3 is TGTGCCAGCGGGTCAACGGGGGGCGCATCTATGAACACTGAAGCTTTCTTT.

The chain joins TRBV10-1 to TRBJ1-1; TRBD1 matches at 7 bases. This CDR3 comprises 14 residues. The V gene's germline CDR1 is WNHNN and CDR2 SYGVQD (reference sequence). V lost 6 bases, J lost 4 bases, and 8 bases stayed unmatched. The DNA for the CDR3 is TGCGCCAGCAGGCAGACAGGGATTGGCACTGAAGCTTTCTTT. This translates into CASRQTGIGTEAFF.

In its sample, this clonotype was seen many times. The CDR3 DNA follows: TGTGCCAGCAGTTTCGCCGGTCCCTTACCCGATACGCAGTATTTT. Its protein product is CASSFAGPLPDTQYF. The chain employs TRBV12-3 or TRBV12-4 and TRBJ2-3, with D hard to call. Deletions cut 3 bases from V and 6 bases from J, with 16 bases between. The CDR3 covers 15 residues.

This chain links TRBV7-7 with TRBJ2-5; D call uncertain. Trimming shortened V by 3 bases and J by 5 bases, and 10 bases separated the two germline ends. Looked up from germline, CDR1 is SSHAT and CDR2 is FNYEAQ (reference sequence). The CDR3 covers 13 residues. Here the CDR3 DNA reads TGTGCCAGCAGCTTGATCCGGTGGGAGACCCAGTACTTC. Its translation: CASSLIRWETQYF.

This clonotype has a handful of counts. J is TRBJ2-1 and V is TRBV19; D could derive from TRBD1 or TRBD2 (5 bases each). Per the germline V gene, CDR1 is LNHDA and CDR2 is SQIVND (reference sequence). Trimming pared 7 bases from V and 6 bases from J, leaving 13 bases between. CDR3 length: 13 residues. The chain's CDR3 is CASTGAPPNEQFF. In DNA form, the CDR3 reads TGTGCCAGTACCGGGGCACCACCCAATGAGCAGTTCTTC.

In this sample, this clonotype turned up a few times. V gene TRBV6-1 combines with J gene TRBJ2-7, with D perhaps matching TRBD1 (6 bases). Trimming stripped 8 bases from V and 1 base from J, with 18 bases between. The CDR3 spans 15 residues. CDR1 is MNHNS, CDR2 SASEGT, per germline. The CDR3 nucleotides are TGTGCCAGCGTATCCACAGGGACGGGTTCCTACGAGCAGTACTTC. This codes for CASVSTGTGSYEQYF.

This clonotype occurred a few times. The chain employs TRBV11-1 and TRBJ2-3; a weak D match, TRBD1 (5 bases). This CDR3 has 18 residues. The V end was cut by 2 bases, the J end by 2 bases, with 20 bases between. Per the germline V gene, CDR1 is SGHAT and CDR2 is FQDESV (reference sequence). CDR3 DNA: TGTGCCAGCAGCTTACCCAGGGTTGGTACGGAACTCACAGATACGCAGTATTTT. It specifies CASSLPRVGTELTDTQYF. The full variable domain, rest sourced from reference TRBV11-1 and TRBJ2-3, is EAEVAQSPRYKITEKSQAVAFWCDPISGHATLYWYRQILGQGPELLVQFQDESVVDDSQLPKDRFSAERLKGVDSTLKIQPAELGDSAMYLCASSLPRVGTELTDTQYFGPGTRLTVL.

This clonotype was found a few times. The V call is TRBV29-1, the J call TRBJ2-5, with D tentatively TRBD2 (7 bases). The length of the CDR3 is 12 residues. Germline V lookup: CDR1 SQVTM, CDR2 ANQGSEA. V gave up 7 bases and J gave up 4 bases, with 13 bases separating them. The CDR3 nucleotides read TGCAGCGCCCCCGGGGGGCTAGAGACCCAGTACTTC. This translates into CSAPGGLETQYF.

This clonotype has a handful of counts. V is TRBV9 and J is TRBJ2-1; TRBD2 matches 7 bases. Germline assignment: CDR1 SGDLS and CDR2 YYNGEE. Germline trimming cut 4 bases from V and 7 bases from J; bases unmatched to any gene: 11. There are 15 residues in the CDR3. DNA for the CDR3: TGTGCCAGCAGCCCCCCGGGCGGGAGTTGGAATGAGCAGTTCTTC. The encoded protein is CASSPPGGSWNEQFF.

A few counts support this clonotype. The chain couples TRBV27 to TRBJ1-1; maybe TRBD1 (6 bases). Germline CDR1 and CDR2: MNHEY and SMNVEV (reference sequence). Trimming cost V 1 base and J 1 base, with 10 bases left between them. This CDR3 is 15 amino acids long. The CDR3 here is CASSLLWGANTEAFF. CDR3 coding DNA: TGTGCCAGCAGTTTATTATGGGGGGCGAACACTGAAGCTTTCTTT.

This clonotype was observed a few times. V is TRBV12-3 or TRBV12-4 and J is TRBJ1-1; the match to TRBD1 covers 10 bases. The CDR3 covers 14 residues. The V gene end was trimmed by 6 bases and the J gene end by 4 bases; junction bases not matched to a gene: 5. In DNA form, the CDR3 reads TGTGCCAGCAGCACCGGGACAGGGGTCACTGAAGCTTTCTTT. It translates to CASSTGTGVTEAFF.

This chain connects TRBV6-1 to TRBJ2-7; 8 bases align to TRBD2. The CDR3 has 15 residues. The V and J ends lost 5 bases and 2 bases, in that order; junction bases with no gene match: 8. CDR1 is MNHNS and CDR2 is SASEGT in the germline V gene. The CDR3 DNA follows: TGTGCCAGCAGTAGCGGGACTAGAGGAACCTACGAGCAGTACTTC. Its translation: CASSSGTRGTYEQYF.

The table lists this clonotype with many counts. This chain connects TRBV28 to TRBJ2-5, with 12 positions matching TRBD1. In germline, CDR1 is MDHEN, CDR2 SYDVKM. V shed 6 bases, J shed 5 bases, and the junction held 10 bases outside the gene matches. The CDR3 spans 16 residues. CDR3 DNA: TGTGCCAGCAGCTTCTACGGGACAGGGGGCTTTGAGACCCAGTACTTC. The encoded protein is CASSFYGTGGFETQYF.

The chain uses TRBV15 and TRBJ1-2; 10 nucleotides align to TRBD1. The CDR3 covers 14 residues. From germline, CDR1 is LNHNV and CDR2 YYDKDF (reference sequence). The J segment lost 3 bases and the V segment lost 3 bases, leaving 1 base of the junction unmatched. The CDR3 DNA follows: TGTGCCACCAGCAGGGACAGGGGGGACTATGGCTACACCTTC. The encoded protein is CATSRDRGDYGYTF.

This clonotype was seen a handful of times. The J gene is TRBJ1-2, the V gene TRBV6-5; 7 nucleotides match TRBD1. The CDR3 runs to 12 residues. V lost 2 bases, J lost 9 bases, and 3 bases stayed unmatched. Per germline, CDR1 MNHEY and CDR2 SVGAGI. This chain's CDR3 is CASSYDRESYTF. The CDR3 nucleotides are TGTGCCAGCAGTTACGACAGGGAAAGCTACACCTTC.

The chain combines TRBV20-1 with TRBJ2-1; tentative D call: TRBD2 (6 bases). The CDR3 extends over 14 amino acids. Trimming removed 2 bases from V and 3 bases from J, with 11 bases in between. Germline lookup yields CDR1 DFQATT and CDR2 SNEGSKA (reference sequence). As DNA, the CDR3 is TGCAGTGCTAGATCGGGAGAGGACTACAATGAGCAGTTCTTC. Translated: CSARSGEDYNEQFF.

This CDR3 is CASSPLGLDAGEQYF. The CDR3 DNA follows: TGTGCCAGCAGTCCCCTGGGGCTAGATGCCGGCGAGCAGTACTTC. V and J are TRBV12-3 or TRBV12-4 and TRBJ2-7; D is possibly TRBD1 (5 bases). Deletions cut 5 bases from V and 6 bases from J, with 20 bases between. The length of the CDR3 is 15 residues.

This clonotype was detected a few times. The chain combines TRBV6-1 with TRBJ1-4; 9 nucleotides agree with TRBD1. The length of the CDR3 is 14 residues. The trim removed 3 bases at V and 7 bases at J, leaving 3 bases unmatched. Germline CDR1 reads MNHNS; CDR2 reads SASEGT. CDR3 region: CASSEGTGSEKLFF. Written as DNA, the CDR3 is TGTGCCAGCAGTGAGGGGACAGGGAGTGAAAAACTGTTTTTT.